This note documents a single T cell receptor beta chain sequence. No cognate antigen has been identified for it. No much larger clone is present one base from it, and per-base qualities are unavailable. V drops 2 bases and J drops 8 bases, leaving 12 bases in between. CDR1 and CDR2 (KGHSH, LQKENI) derive from the germline V gene. The CDR3 covers 13 residues, taking in both the cysteine and the phenylalanine. Here the CDR3 DNA is all that survives: 39 bases in frame from base 1. The time point label, read with the paper, signifies: about 28 days (+/-7) after the second vaccine dose. AZD1222 recipients whose second dose came at about 4 weeks and those whose second dose came at about 12 weeks were combined into one group, since spike-specific TCR depth and breadth did not differ between the two schedules. Samples from vaccinated people were obtained from the UK trials COV001 and COV002, which included a single-blind randomized controlled phase 2/3 trial of AZD1222 (ChAdOx1 nCoV-19) in healthy adults. For TCRbeta chain sequencing, PBMC samples were collected from trial participants at day 0 and at day 28 after the second dose.

The CDR3 regions of human TCRbeta chains were subjected to immunosequencing. Per the authors' processing: TCRs in the repertoires were compared against a reference library of SARS-CoV-2-specific TCRs that had been generated with the MIRA antigen-specificity platform. Breadth meant the fraction of unique TCRs that were SARS-CoV-2-associated, whereas depth meant the fraction of total T cells that were SARS-CoV-2-associated. Each spike-specific TCR was assigned to its reactive spike region and to a CD4 or CD8 class using the MIRA data. Log10-transformed breadth and depth values were compared by one-way ANOVA with Sidak's multiple comparisons tests. In TCRdb, the immuneACCESS table is reduced to in-frame sequences with V and J assigned. These tables do not hold every clone; where another copy was compared, an unresolved V gene accounts for under half, and the others remain unexplained. V, J and clone size reflect that table, while D and trimming were determined from the DNA. For this sample there are approximately 200,000 clones; approximately 90% appear just once. The ten largest clonotypes hold under 4% of the sample.

This specimen belongs to a study of T cell responses to AZD1222 COVID-19 vaccine (dated by TCRdb to the early 2020s). Regarding the complete study: A total of more than 230 trial participants underwent TCR sequencing, of whom approximately 210 received two doses of AZD1222 and about 25 received two doses of the MenACWY control vaccine. Trial participants were enrolled by age into 18-55, 56-69 and 70-plus year subgroups, with 148, 28 and 57 TCR-sequenced participants respectively. Overall study results and their limits: Epitopes outside the regions mutated in the B.1.351 and B.1.1.7 variants were reportedly recognized by nearly half of the unique spike-specific TCRs. Vaccine-associated CD4 TCRs spanned the whole spike protein, with dominant responses in regions 160-218 and 743-854. A significant rise in spike-specific TCR breadth and depth was observed after two AZD1222 doses relative to day 0 and relative to MenACWY recipients. No day 14 peak-response samples were available, so repertoires were characterized only after the peak T cell response. In the small 56-69-year group, the increase in depth fell short of significance, most likely because of low power. Conclusions about previously exposed vaccinees are limited, since just 5 to 7 AZD1222 recipients were seropositive for SARS-CoV-2 at baseline. Most participants were white British and females outnumbered males, and the authors suggested that clonal diversity may have been underestimated.

The TCR was taken from an adult who received the AZD1222 COVID-19 vaccine. The sample was peripheral blood, taken 28 days after the second AZD1222 dose. This sequence uses TRBV18 and TRBJ1-2; the D gene cannot be resolved reliably. The CDR3 protein is CASSPERQGGYTF. The sequenced DNA: TGTGCCAGCTCACCAGAAAGGCAAGGGGGCTACACCTTC.